Presented here are 25 T cell receptor beta chains from one specimen sequenced in a study of T-cell memory formation after mild COVID-19. TCRdb re-called the 5' RACE reads through MiXCR, storing one row per CDR3 protein. The sample contains about 440,000 distinct CDR3 sequences, over 15% of which appear only once. Sequencing was carried out using PBMCs or a T cell subset sorted from them (not recorded which). All receptors come from an adult woman who had mild COVID-19 (a few samples of this study predate the infection). Cell type and time point are not known.

The chain is built from TRBV15 and TRBJ2-7; a weak D match, TRBD2 (5 bases). Germline V gives CDR1 LNHNV, CDR2 YYDKDF (reference sequence). V lost 1 base to trimming and J lost 6 bases, with 16 bases between them. CDR3 length equals 15 residues. This CDR3 reads CATSRARASQVEQYF. The CDR3 DNA reads as TGTGCCACCAGCAGAGCGCGGGCTAGCCAGGTCGAGCAGTACTTC. The full variable domain, completed using reference TRBV15 and TRBJ2-7, is DAMVIQNPRYQVTQFGKPVTLSCSQTLNHNVMYWYQQKSSQAPKLLFHYYDKDFNNEADTPDNFQSRRPNTSFCFLDIRSPGLGDTAMYLCATSRARASQVEQYFGPGTRLTVT.

This clonotype was recorded a few times. The chain employs TRBV20-1 and TRBJ1-6, with D maybe TRBD1 (6 bases). V was cut by 2 bases and J by 13 bases, with 18 bases left in between. This CDR3 has 14 amino acids. Germline V gene sequence: CDR1 DFQATT, CDR2 SNEGSKA (reference sequence). In DNA form, the CDR3 reads TGCAGTGCTAGACCCCGACAGGTCCTCGTTCCCCTCCACTTT. It yields the protein CSARPRQVLVPLHF.

This clonotype was counted between two and nine times. The genes are TRBV6-1 and TRBJ2-7; the D is unclear. The germline V and J ends were trimmed by 2 bases and 0 bases, with 17 bases remaining between them. The CDR3 runs to 17 residues. CDR1 MNHNS and CDR2 SASEGT come from the germline V gene. CDR3 bases: TGTGCCAGCAGTGAAAAGGTCAGCCGCTGGGGCTCCTACGAGCAGTACTTC. Its translation: CASSEKVSRWGSYEQYF.

This clonotype came up a few times. V gene TRBV5-1 combines with J gene TRBJ1-1, with 10 bases identical to TRBD1. This CDR3 region has 15 residues. The germline V gene has CDR1 SGHRS and CDR2 YFSETQ. Trimming at V came to 3 bases and at J to 4 bases, leaving 6 bases not matched to a gene. This chain's CDR3 is CASSSGTGVSTEAFF. Written as DNA, the CDR3 is TGCGCCAGCAGCTCCGGGACAGGGGTAAGCACTGAAGCTTTCTTT.

V is TRBV5-1 and J is TRBJ2-4; D remains ambiguous. CDR3 length: 11 residues. Germline V CDR1 and CDR2: SGHRS, YFSETQ. Trimming left V 4 bases short and J 8 bases short, with 7 bases between. In DNA, the CDR3 is TGCGCCAGCAGCATAGATTACATTCAGTACTTC. Protein: CASSIDYIQYF.

In its sample, this clonotype was seen a few times. The V gene is TRBV5-1, the J gene TRBJ1-1, with D possibly matching TRBD1 (5 bases). The CDR3 runs to 15 residues. Germline CDR1 SGHRS, CDR2 YFSETQ. V was shortened by 0 bases and J by 2 bases, with 11 bases between the two germline ends. CDR3 protein: CASSLAPDTNTEAFF. CDR3 in DNA: TGCGCCAGCAGCTTGGCCCCGGACACTAACACTGAAGCTTTCTTT. The full variable domain, completed using reference TRBV5-1 and TRBJ1-1, is KAGVTQTPRYLIKTRGQQVTLSCSPISGHRSVSWYQQTPGQGLQFLFEYFSETQRNKGNFPGRFSGRQFSNSRSEMNVSTLELGDSALYLCASSLAPDTNTEAFFGQGTRLTVV.

The chain has TRBV30 and TRBJ1-1; D uncertain. This CDR3 contains 13 residues. The V gene lost 1 base and the J gene lost 1 base, with 7 bases spanning the gap. CDR1 is GTSNPN, CDR2 SVGIG, per germline (reference sequence). The DNA for the CDR3 is TGTGCCTGGAGTGCACAGAGGAACACTGAAGCTTTCTTT. This sequence encodes CAWSAQRNTEAFF.

This clonotype was counted only a few times. The chain recombines TRBV20-1 with TRBJ2-7; TRBD1 aligns across 9 bases. V was clipped by 2 bases and J by 5 bases; unmatched bases: 10. The germline CDR1 and CDR2 sequences are DFQATT and SNEGSKA (reference sequence). CDR3 length equals 15 residues. This CDR3 is CSARSVTGGYDEQYF. The CDR3 bases are TGCAGTGCTAGAAGCGTGACAGGGGGTTACGACGAGCAGTACTTC.

This clonotype has only a few counts. The chain is built from TRBV7-9 and TRBJ2-7; TRBD1 agrees at 7 bases. J lost 3 bases, V lost 5 bases, and 10 bases had no gene match. CDR1 is SEHNR, CDR2 FQNEAQ, per germline (reference sequence). This CDR3 is 15 amino acids long. CDR3 sequence: CASSPQGVIIYEQYF. CDR3 bases: TGTGCCAGCAGCCCCCAGGGGGTAATTATCTACGAGCAGTACTTC.

There are a few counts of this clonotype. The chain combines TRBV18 with TRBJ1-2, with a tentative D call TRBD1 (6 bases). Germline loops: CDR1 KGHSH, CDR2 LQKENI. The V and J ends lost 1 base and 4 bases respectively, with 13 bases between them. The CDR3 has 15 amino acids. The chain's CDR3 is CASSPRTATSYGYTF. The CDR3 nucleotides read TGTGCCAGCTCACCACGGACAGCGACTAGCTATGGCTACACCTTC.

V is TRBV2 and J is TRBJ2-5; D gene unclear. Between the trimmed V and J ends, which lost 0 bases and 6 bases, there was a span of 5 bases. The CDR3 is 12 amino acids. Germline V gives CDR1 SNHLY, CDR2 FYNNEI. This chain's CDR3 is CASSEARKTQYF. CDR3 bases: TGTGCCAGCAGTGAAGCTCGGAAGACCCAGTACTTC.

In its sample, this clonotype was seen a few times. The chain links TRBV9 to TRBJ2-1; TRBD1 matches at 9 bases. The V and J ends lost 4 bases and 6 bases, in that order; junction bases with no gene match: 14. Germline-derived CDR1 and CDR2 are SGDLS and YYNGEE. The CDR3 spans 17 residues. Written as DNA, the CDR3 is TGTGCCAGCAGCCTACCGAGGGGACAGGGTCCGGTCAATGAGCAGTTCTTC. Encoded protein: CASSLPRGQGPVNEQFF. Together with reference TRBV9 and TRBJ2-1, the CDR3 gives the full variable domain: DSGVTQTPKHLITATGQRVTLRCSPRSGDLSVYWYQQSLDQGLQFLIQYYNGEERAKGNILERFSAQQFPDLHSELNLSSLELGDSALYFCASSLPRGQGPVNEQFFGPGTRLTVL.

This clonotype has just a few counts. The rearrangement joins TRBV2 to TRBJ2-1, with 9 bases lining up with TRBD1. Trimming at V came to 2 bases and at J to 6 bases, leaving 8 bases not matched to a gene. The CDR3 has 16 residues. Germline V lookup: CDR1 SNHLY, CDR2 FYNNEI. The DNA for the CDR3 is TGTGCCAGCAGTGAATTTGGGACAGGGCTGGGCAATGAGCAGTTCTTC. Translation: CASSEFGTGLGNEQFF.

This chain uses TRBV3-1 with TRBJ2-7, with D perhaps TRBD2 (6 bases). Trimming shortened V by 4 bases and J by 3 bases, and 25 bases separated the two germline ends. The CDR3 totals 18 residues. Germline CDR1 reads LGHDT; CDR2 reads YNNKEL (reference sequence). The CDR3 DNA sequence: TGTGCCAGCAGCCCCTACCGGGACTCGACGTCCGAAAACTACGAGCAGTACTTC. Translating it yields CASSPYRDSTSENYEQYF.

This clonotype turned up a few times. The junction departs from germline at one end; a sequencing error may be responsible. V and J are TRBV12-3 or TRBV12-4 and TRBJ2-3; TRBD2 is a possible D gene (5 bases). The CDR3 spans 13 residues. The CDR3 sequence is CASCLWETDTQYF. The CDR3 DNA is TGTGCCAGCTGTTTGTGGGAGACAGATACGCAGTATTTT.

J is TRBJ1-5 and V is TRBV12-3 or TRBV12-4, with D unclear. V was clipped by 2 bases and J by 4 bases, with 6 bases between them. The CDR3 spans 13 residues. The CDR3 protein is CASSLFLNQPQHF. As DNA, the CDR3 is TGTGCCAGCAGTTTATTCCTAAATCAGCCCCAGCATTTT.

This clonotype was picked up a small number of times. The J gene is TRBJ2-5, the V gene TRBV9; D call uncertain. This CDR3 has 14 amino acids. V lost 3 bases and J 2 bases, leaving 11 bases between the germline ends. Germline lookup yields CDR1 SGDLS and CDR2 YYNGEE. CDR3 sequence reads: CASSADYEQETQYF. As DNA, the CDR3 is TGTGCCAGCAGCGCGGATTACGAGCAAGAGACCCAGTACTTC.

A few counts support this clonotype. This chain uses TRBV29-1 with TRBJ2-1, with TRBD2 identical over 12 bases. The CDR3 covers 11 residues. V shed 7 bases, J shed 10 bases, and the junction held 2 bases outside the gene matches. Germline CDR1 reads SQVTM; CDR2 reads ANQGSEA. The CDR3 sequence: CSATSGGEQFF. The CDR3 DNA reads as TGCAGCGCCACTAGCGGGGGGGAGCAGTTCTTC.

The table lists this clonotype with many counts. At one end the junction does not follow the germline gene, possibly because of a read error. CDR3: CASSPGGPSTDTQYF. CDR3 DNA sequence: TGTGCCAGCAGCCCCGGGGGGCCTAGCACAGATACGCAGTATTTT. The V and J genes are TRBV5-1 and TRBJ2-3; maybe TRBD2 (7 bases). The CDR3 sequence is 15 residues long. The germline V gene has CDR1 SGHRS and CDR2 YFSETQ.

This clonotype was recorded a few times. For the CDR3, the DNA is TGTGCCAGCAGTCCAAGCCCAGTCCTGTACCAAGAGACCCAGTACTTC. As protein: CASSPSPVLYQETQYF. The V gene is TRBV7-9, the J gene TRBJ2-5; D gene uncertain. This CDR3 contains 16 residues. V was shortened by 6 bases and J by 0 bases, with 17 bases between the two germline ends. Per the germline V gene, CDR1 is SEHNR and CDR2 is FQNEAQ (reference sequence).

The V call is TRBV9, the J call TRBJ2-7, with 8 nucleotides matching TRBD2. The length of the CDR3 is 15 residues. V was clipped by 2 bases and J by 2 bases; unmatched bases: 6. CDR1 SGDLS and CDR2 YYNGEE come from the germline V gene. CDR3 sequence: CASSVSSAGAYEQYF. For the CDR3, the DNA is TGTGCCAGCAGCGTCTCGTCAGCGGGAGCCTACGAGCAGTACTTC.

In this sample, this clonotype turned up a few times. This chain joins TRBV20-1 and TRBJ2-7; no firm D call. Germline V gene lookup returns CDR1 DFQATT and CDR2 SNEGSKA (reference sequence). There are 12 residues in the CDR3. Trimming removed 3 bases from V and 7 bases from J, with 13 bases in between. CDR3 amino acids: CSARALTDEQYF. CDR3 in DNA: TGCAGTGCTAGGGCCCTCACTGATGAGCAGTACTTC.

The chain is built from TRBV7-9 and TRBJ2-3, with 10 bases lining up with TRBD1. The CDR3 covers 15 residues. CDR1 SEHNR and CDR2 FQNEAQ come from the germline V gene (reference sequence). The trim removed 6 bases at V and 6 bases at J, leaving 9 bases unmatched. The CDR3 loop reads CASRSGTGEIDTQYF. The CDR3 nucleotides read TGTGCCAGCAGATCCGGGACAGGGGAGATTGATACGCAGTATTTT.

This clonotype was found a few times. The rearrangement uses TRBV20-1 and TRBJ1-2, with D possibly matching TRBD1 (6 bases). V lost 5 bases and J lost 4, with 17 bases in between. Germline V lookup: CDR1 DFQATT, CDR2 SNEGSKA (reference sequence). The CDR3 loop spans 14 amino acids. The CDR3 sequence: CSAPTPDSPYGYTF. The DNA of the CDR3 is TGCAGTGCTCCCACCCCGGACAGCCCCTATGGCTACACCTTC.

The chain joins TRBV20-1 to TRBJ2-5; TRBD2 agrees at 8 bases. Germline V CDR1 and CDR2: DFQATT, SNEGSKA (reference sequence). V was pared by 0 bases and J by 5 bases, with 5 bases of the junction left unmatched. This CDR3 comprises 14 residues. The CDR3 spells CSARDTGGMETQYF. In nucleotides, the CDR3 is TGCAGTGCTAGAGATACGGGAGGGATGGAGACCCAGTACTTC.